The T cell receptor beta chain under discussion was sequenced for a study of blood T cell repertoires in COVID-19. Study overall: Both acute and convalescent COVID-19 samples were obtained from the United States, Italy and Spain. PBMCs, B-cell-depleted T cells, or T cells were the source of the cDNA or gDNA that made up the material.

How the authors handled the data: Researchers report that nucleated cell counts were estimated from reference gene primer amplification. Assay: immunoSEQ multiplex PCR; the TCRdb copy retains only in-frame clones and omits some. The V and J calls and clone size come from that table; D and trimming were worked out from the DNA. The data show about 76,000 clones, roughly 84% seen once. Germline V gene sequence: CDR1 KGHSH, CDR2 LQKENI. V was shortened by 0 bases and J by 2 bases, with 9 bases between the two germline ends. This CDR3 comprises 15 residues. Details on this clone: This sample also contains other DNA sequences that code for the same CDR3.

The sequenced sample was peripheral blood. This receptor was taken from a man of 80 years or more with acute or convalescent COVID-19. This sequence joins TRBV18 and TRBJ2-3; tentatively, D is TRBD2 (6 bases). The CDR3 protein is CASSPPSGVTDTQYF. The CDR3 DNA reads as TGTGCCAGCTCACCACCTAGCGGAGTCACAGATACGCAGTATTTT.